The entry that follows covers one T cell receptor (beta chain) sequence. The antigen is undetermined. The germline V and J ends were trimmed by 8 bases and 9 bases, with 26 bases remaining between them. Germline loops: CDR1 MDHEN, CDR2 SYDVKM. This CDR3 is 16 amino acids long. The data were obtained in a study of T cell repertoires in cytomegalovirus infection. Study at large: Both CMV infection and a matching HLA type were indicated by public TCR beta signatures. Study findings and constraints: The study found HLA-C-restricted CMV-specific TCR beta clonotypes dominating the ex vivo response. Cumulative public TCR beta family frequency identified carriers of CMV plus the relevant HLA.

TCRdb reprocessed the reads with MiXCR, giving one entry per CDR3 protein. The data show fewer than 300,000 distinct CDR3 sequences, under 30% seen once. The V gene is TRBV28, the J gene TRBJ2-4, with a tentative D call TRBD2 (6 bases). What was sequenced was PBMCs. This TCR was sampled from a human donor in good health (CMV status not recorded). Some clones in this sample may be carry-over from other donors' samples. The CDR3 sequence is CASSPRTTGAVVIQYF. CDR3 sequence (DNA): TGTGCCAGCTCCCCCCGCACAACGGGAGCGGTTGTCATTCAGTACTTC.